Below are 31 T cell receptor beta chains sequenced from a single sample in a study of OX40 agonist ivuxolimab in advanced cancers. Method: immunoSEQ multiplex PCR; TCRdb's copy keeps in-frame clones and lacks some. In the table there are about 63,000 clones, roughly nine tenths of which are singletons. The specimen comprised CD4+ or CD8+ T cells sorted from blood, sampled in a trial of the OX40 agonist ivuxolimab. These receptors were collected from an adult with an advanced solid tumor such as melanoma, head and neck, liver or kidney cancer.

The chain has TRBV27 and TRBJ1-1; 12 bases align to TRBD1. The length of the CDR3 is 17 residues. With V trimmed by 2 bases and J by 3 bases, 7 bases remained unmatched. Germline V lookup: CDR1 MNHEY, CDR2 SMNVEV (reference sequence). Written as DNA, the CDR3 is TGTGCCAGCAGTTTAACCCCGGGACAGGGGGCGGACACTGAAGCTTTCTTT. Amino acid sequence: CASSLTPGQGADTEAFF.

This sequence joins TRBV27 and TRBJ1-2, with TRBD1 matching over 12 bases. Unmatched junction bases numbered 7, after V lost 4 bases and J lost 4 bases. Germline values: CDR1 MNHEY, CDR2 SMNVEV (reference sequence). The CDR3 runs 16 residues. In DNA form, the CDR3 reads TGTGCCAGCAGTTCTGGGACAGGGGGCAGGGGCTATGGCTACACCTTC. Amino acids: CASSSGTGGRGYGYTF.

This chain uses TRBV12-5 with TRBJ2-1; TRBD1 matches at 7 bases. The CDR3 extends over 13 amino acids. The germline gives CDR1 LGHNT, CDR2 FRNRAP. Trimming took 6 bases from V and 6 from J; bases not matched to a gene: 5. DNA of the CDR3: TGTGCTAGTGGCGAGACAGGGAGCAATGAGCAGTTCTTC. Translation: CASGETGSNEQFF.

The chain uses TRBV7-6 and TRBJ2-7, with 9 bases identical to TRBD1. Trimming at V came to 1 base and at J to 1 base, leaving 11 bases not matched to a gene. Germline-derived CDR1 and CDR2 are SGHVS and FNYEAQ. The CDR3 is 18 residues long. The CDR3 DNA sequence: TGTGCCAGCAGCTTAGGGGACAGGGTCTCATGGCCTTCCTACGAGCAGTACTTC. It encodes CASSLGDRVSWPSYEQYF.

This clone has only a few counts. This chain uses TRBV19 with TRBJ2-2; 8 nucleotides align to TRBD1. CDR1 is LNHDA and CDR2 is SQIVND in the germline V gene (reference sequence). This CDR3 has 13 amino acids. Trimming cost V 11 bases and J 2 bases; bases outside gene matches: 4. DNA for the CDR3: TGTGCCTCGACAGGGGTAAACACCGGGGAGCTGTTTTTT. Translation: CASTGVNTGELFF.

This clone turned up a few times. The chain combines TRBV14 with TRBJ2-3, with 7 bases identical to TRBD2. The ends lost 1 base at V and 8 bases at J; junction bases unmatched: 3. Per germline, CDR1 SGHDN and CDR2 FVKESK. CDR3 length: 13 amino acids. CDR3 coding DNA: TGTGCCAGCAGCCAAGTAGGCGGGAGTACGCAGTATTTT. Amino acids: CASSQVGGSTQYF.

V is TRBV15 and J is TRBJ2-7, with 9 bases aligning to TRBD1. The CDR3 covers 15 residues. With V trimmed by 0 bases and J by 1 base, 1 base remained unmatched. Germline loops: CDR1 LNHNV, CDR2 YYDKDF (reference sequence). The CDR3 reads CATSRETGGSYEQYV. The CDR3 DNA reads as TGTGCCACCAGCAGAGAGACAGGGGGTTCCTACGAGCAGTACGTC.

V gene TRBV6-5 combines with J gene TRBJ2-2, with 10 bases matching TRBD2. The CDR3 spans 16 residues. V shed 4 bases and J 3 bases; nucleotides not matched to a gene: 5. The germline V gene encodes CDR1 MNHEY and CDR2 SVGAGI. CDR3 nucleotide sequence: TGTGCCAGCAGTTCACTAGCGGGAAGAGACACCGGGGAGCTGTTTTTT. It specifies CASSSLAGRDTGELFF.

The rearrangement links TRBV11-2 to TRBJ1-5, with 8 bases aligning to TRBD1. The CDR3 totals 16 residues. V trimming: 2 bases; J trimming: 5 bases; junction bases outside the gene matches: 8. CDR1 is SGHAT, CDR2 FQNNGV, per germline. The CDR3 bases are TGTGCCAGCAGCTTATCCTCGACAGGGGATGATCAGCCCCAGCATTTT. It is translated as CASSLSSTGDDQPQHF.

The chain has TRBV4-1 and TRBJ1-5, with D maybe TRBD1 (6 bases). The germline CDR1 and CDR2 sequences are MGHRA and YSYEKL. V lost 1 base and J 6 bases, leaving 13 bases between the germline ends. The CDR3 spans 15 residues. CDR3 amino acids: CASSQVGGEGQPQHF. In DNA, the CDR3 is TGCGCCAGCAGCCAAGTTGGGGGCGAGGGTCAGCCCCAGCATTTT.

This CDR3 reads CARSPHYGREQYF. In DNA form, the CDR3 reads TGTGCCAGAAGCCCCCACTACGGGAGAGAGCAGTACTTC. The chain carries TRBV7-3 and TRBJ2-7; D is perhaps TRBD2 (6 bases). The CDR3 totals 13 residues. Germline loops: CDR1 SGHTA, CDR2 FQGTGA. V was trimmed by 9 bases and J by 7 bases, leaving 19 bases between them.

This chain connects TRBV5-4 to TRBJ2-1; a possible D gene is TRBD2 (6 bases). The CDR3 sequence is 12 residues long. CDR1 is SGHNT, CDR2 YYREEE, per germline (reference sequence). The germline V and J ends were trimmed by 2 bases and 7 bases, with 7 bases remaining between them. The CDR3 here is CASSFGGNEQFF. In DNA form, the CDR3 reads TGTGCCAGCAGCTTCGGAGGGAATGAGCAGTTCTTC.

The chain has TRBV5-8 and TRBJ1-2; D ambiguous. Trimming shortened V by 2 bases and J by 4 bases, and 9 bases separated the two germline ends. This CDR3 has 13 amino acids. Germline-derived CDR1 and CDR2 are SGHTS and YDEGEE. The CDR3 loop reads CASSLRQPYGYTF. The CDR3, as DNA: TGTGCCAGCAGCTTAAGGCAGCCCTATGGCTACACCTTC.

The rearrangement links TRBV29-1 to TRBJ1-1; 7 nucleotides match TRBD1. The CDR3 extends over 10 amino acids. The germline CDR1 and CDR2 sequences are SQVTM and ANQGSEA. Trimming took 4 bases from V and 12 from J; bases not matched to a gene: 5. This CDR3 reads CSVVGQRTFF. The CDR3, as DNA: TGCAGCGTTGTGGGACAGCGGACTTTCTTT.

The gene calls are TRBV27 and TRBJ1-6; D not certain. The V gene's germline CDR1 is MNHEY and CDR2 SMNVEV (reference sequence). The CDR3 is 14 residues long. V lost 6 bases, J lost 4 bases, and 10 bases lay in between. CDR3 loop: CASSPGVYNSPLHF. CDR3 DNA: TGTGCCAGCAGCCCCGGGGTGTATAATTCACCCCTCCACTTT.

The rearrangement joins TRBV7-6 to TRBJ2-1; no firm D call. Germline V gene lookup returns CDR1 SGHVS and CDR2 FNYEAQ. The CDR3 spans 12 residues. Trimming pared 6 bases from V and 8 bases from J, leaving 11 bases between. Here the CDR3 DNA reads TGTGCCAGCAGTTTTCTCCCCGATGAGCAGTTCTTC. This gives the protein CASSFLPDEQFF.

The gene calls are TRBV4-1 and TRBJ2-1; the D gene is possibly TRBD2 (6 bases). The V end was cut by 1 base, the J end by 4 bases, with 17 bases between. The CDR3 totals 17 residues. The germline V gene has CDR1 MGHRA and CDR2 YSYEKL. CDR3 sequence reads: CASSQVEVLADYNEQFF. The CDR3 DNA reads TGCGCCAGCAGCCAAGTTGAGGTATTAGCGGATTACAATGAGCAGTTCTTC.

The chain links TRBV2 to TRBJ2-3, with 11 bases that match TRBD2. Looked up from germline, CDR1 is SNHLY and CDR2 is FYNNEI. V was clipped by 3 bases and J by 3 bases; unmatched bases: 2. The CDR3 runs to 15 residues. CDR3 coding DNA: TGTGCCAGCAGTGAGACTAGCGGGGTGACAGATACGCAGTATTTT. Amino acids: CASSETSGVTDTQYF.

The chain is built from TRBV4-1 and TRBJ1-5; D gene unclear. This CDR3 is 15 amino acids long. Trimming took off 0 bases at V and 3 bases at J, with 9 bases between the two ends. Germline values: CDR1 MGHRA, CDR2 YSYEKL. The CDR3 loop reads CASSQDLVINQPQHF. In DNA, the CDR3 is TGCGCCAGCAGCCAAGACTTGGTCATCAATCAGCCCCAGCATTTT.

The rearrangement uses TRBV5-6 and TRBJ2-7; perhaps TRBD1 as D (5 bases). Between the trimmed V and J ends, which lost 3 bases and 2 bases, there was a span of 6 bases. Germline lookup yields CDR1 SGHDT and CDR2 YYEEEE. The CDR3 has 12 amino acids. CDR3 nucleotide sequence: TGTGCCAGCAGCTCGACAGCCTACGAGCAGTACTTC. As protein: CASSSTAYEQYF.

The CDR3 protein is CASSSVTPYEQYF. In DNA, the CDR3 is TGTGCCAGCAGCTCTGTGACTCCCTACGAGCAGTACTTC. V gene TRBV27 combines with J gene TRBJ2-7; D gene unclear. Per germline, CDR1 MNHEY and CDR2 SMNVEV (reference sequence). This CDR3 is 13 amino acids long. Trimming shortened V by 6 bases and J by 2 bases, and 11 bases separated the two germline ends.

The chain has TRBV7-9 and TRBJ1-6, with 9 bases that match TRBD1. V dropped 5 bases and J dropped 7; count of bases not matched to a gene: 6. This CDR3 contains 15 residues. From germline, CDR1 is SEHNR and CDR2 FQNEAQ (reference sequence). The CDR3 sequence is CASSNWGQGNSPLHF. The CDR3 DNA is TGTGCCAGCAGCAACTGGGGACAGGGCAATTCACCCCTCCACTTT.

This rearrangement joins TRBV9 to TRBJ1-6; D is perhaps TRBD1 (5 bases). V lost 3 bases to trimming and J lost 5 bases, with 9 bases between them. This CDR3 is built from 14 residues. Germline CDR1 reads SGDLS; CDR2 reads YYNGEE. CDR3 DNA: TGTGCCAGCAGCGGTCGGGGGGATAATTCACCCCTCCACTTT. Protein product: CASSGRGDNSPLHF.

The chain carries TRBV2 and TRBJ1-1, with 9 bases identical to TRBD1. V shed 6 bases and J 8 bases; nucleotides not matched to a gene: 4. Germline V CDR1 and CDR2: SNHLY, FYNNEI. The CDR3 is 12 amino acids. In nucleotides, the CDR3 is TGTGCCAGCAGGGGGACAGGGACCGAAGCTTTCTTT. It encodes CASRGTGTEAFF.

The chain links TRBV6-6 to TRBJ2-2, with D unclear. This CDR3 is 12 amino acids long. V gave up 3 bases and J gave up 7 bases, with 6 bases separating them. Germline V CDR1 and CDR2: MNHNY, SVGAGI (reference sequence). The CDR3 loop reads CASSYFSGELFF. The CDR3, as DNA: TGTGCCAGCAGTTATTTTAGCGGGGAGCTGTTTTTT.

The gene calls are TRBV4-2 and TRBJ2-3; D remains ambiguous. Germline V gene sequence: CDR1 LGHNA, CDR2 YNFKEQ. The CDR3 totals 17 residues. The ends were cut back, 0 bases at V and 4 bases at J, with 17 bases in the middle. CDR3 bases: TGTGCCAGCAGCCAAGATCTGAGTATCTTGTTGGCAGATACGCAGTATTTT. Translated, it gives CASSQDLSILLADTQYF.

The J gene is TRBJ1-2, the V gene TRBV9; 11 bases are a match to TRBD1. V lost 6 bases to trimming and J lost 10 bases; unmatched junction nucleotides: 14. The CDR3 is 15 amino acids. Germline loops: CDR1 SGDLS, CDR2 YYNGEE. CDR3 in amino acids: CASTIAGQGARNYTF. In DNA form, the CDR3 reads TGTGCCAGCACCATCGCAGGACAGGGGGCGAGAAACTACACCTTC. Together with reference TRBV9 and TRBJ1-2, the CDR3 gives the full variable domain: DSGVTQTPKHLITATGQRVTLRCSPRSGDLSVYWYQQSLDQGLQFLIQYYNGEERAKGNILERFSAQQFPDLHSELNLSSLELGDSALYFCASTIAGQGARNYTFGSGTRLTVV.

This chain joins TRBV11-2 and TRBJ2-7; a weak D match, TRBD1 (5 bases). The germline gives CDR1 SGHAT, CDR2 FQNNGV. V lost 1 base to trimming and J lost 4 bases, with 11 bases between them. This CDR3 spans 14 amino acids. Here the CDR3 reads CASSLGGNRYEQYF. CDR3 sequence (DNA): TGTGCCAGCAGCTTAGGTGGGAACAGGTACGAGCAGTACTTC.

The J gene is TRBJ2-1, the V gene TRBV28, with a weak D call TRBD2 (7 bases). The CDR3 sequence is 14 residues long. Trimming shortened V by 2 bases and J by 8 bases, and 13 bases separated the two germline ends. Germline CDR1 is MDHEN and CDR2 is SYDVKM. This CDR3 reads CASSLMGGGYEQFF. The CDR3 DNA reads as TGTGCCAGCAGTTTAATGGGAGGGGGGTATGAGCAGTTCTTC.

Concerning this clone: In the same sample, other DNA sequences code for this CDR3. This sequence joins TRBV27 and TRBJ2-1, with 8 bases aligning to TRBD2. V gave up 5 bases and J gave up 0 bases; unmatched junction bases: 0. The CDR3 totals 14 residues. Germline lookup yields CDR1 MNHEY and CDR2 SMNVEV (reference sequence). The CDR3 region has the DNA TGTGCCAGCAGTAGCGGGAGCTCCTACAATGAGCAGTTCTTC. Its translation: CASSSGSSYNEQFF.

V is TRBV19 and J is TRBJ2-2; D remains unclear. V shed 3 bases and J shed 5 bases, with 4 bases lying between them. Germline V gene data show CDR1 as LNHDA and CDR2 as SQIVND (reference sequence). CDR3 length: 12 amino acids. CDR3 protein: CASSMGTGELFF. DNA for the CDR3: TGTGCCAGTAGTATGGGGACCGGGGAGCTGTTTTTT.